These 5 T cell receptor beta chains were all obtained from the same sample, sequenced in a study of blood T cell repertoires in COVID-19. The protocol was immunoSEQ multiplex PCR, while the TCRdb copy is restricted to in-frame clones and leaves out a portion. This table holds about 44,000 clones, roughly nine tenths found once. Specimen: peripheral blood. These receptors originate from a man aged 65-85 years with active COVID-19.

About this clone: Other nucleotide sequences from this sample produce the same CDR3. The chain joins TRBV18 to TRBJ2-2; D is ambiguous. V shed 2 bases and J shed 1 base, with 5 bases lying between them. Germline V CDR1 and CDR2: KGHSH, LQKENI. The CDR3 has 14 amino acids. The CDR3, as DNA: TGTGCCAGCTCACCAACACAGAACACCGGGGAGCTGTTTTTT. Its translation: CASSPTQNTGELFF.

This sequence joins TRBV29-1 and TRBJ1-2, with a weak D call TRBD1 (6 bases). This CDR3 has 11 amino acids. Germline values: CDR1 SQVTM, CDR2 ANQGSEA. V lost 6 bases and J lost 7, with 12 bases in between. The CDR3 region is CSVARTAGYTF. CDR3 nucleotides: TGCAGCGTGGCCCGGACAGCTGGCTACACCTTC.

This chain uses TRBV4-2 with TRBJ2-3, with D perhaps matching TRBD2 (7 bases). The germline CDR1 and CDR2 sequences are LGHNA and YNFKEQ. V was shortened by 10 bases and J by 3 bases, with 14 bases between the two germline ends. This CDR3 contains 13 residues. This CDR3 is CAIGGGMTDTQYF. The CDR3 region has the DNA TGTGCCATAGGGGGGGGTATGACAGATACGCAGTATTTT.

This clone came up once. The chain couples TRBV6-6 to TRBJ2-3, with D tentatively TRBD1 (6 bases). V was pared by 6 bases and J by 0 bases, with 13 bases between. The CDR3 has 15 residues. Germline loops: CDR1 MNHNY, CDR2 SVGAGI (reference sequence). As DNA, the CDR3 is TGTGCCAGCAGAAACCAGGGGTTCAGCACAGATACGCAGTATTTT. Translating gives CASRNQGFSTDTQYF.

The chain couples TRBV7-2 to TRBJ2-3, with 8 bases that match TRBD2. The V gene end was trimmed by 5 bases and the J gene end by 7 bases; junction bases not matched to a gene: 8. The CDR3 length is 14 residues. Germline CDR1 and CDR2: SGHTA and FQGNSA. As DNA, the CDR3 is TGTGCCAGCAGCCTCGGGGGGGCCTTGAATACGCAGTATTTT. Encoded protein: CASSLGGALNTQYF.